This TCR beta chain derives from a study of identical twins. From the 5' RACE reads, TCRdb called clonotypes with MiXCR, one entry per CDR3 protein. Here the sample spans about 250,000 distinct CDR3 sequences, around 15% being singletons. Study outcomes and limitations: Weaker excess sharing between twins was seen in beta out-of-frame sequences. Clonotypes of the beta chain that were abundant in cord blood carried fewer insertions (memory repertoires showed none).

Ten or more counts support this clonotype. Its antigen is as yet unknown. Trimming shortened V by 4 bases and J by 4 bases, and 8 bases separated the two germline ends. The V gene's germline CDR1 is KGHSY and CDR2 FQNENV. The CDR3 totals 12 residues. The sequencing sample was made of memory (CD45RO+) T cells sorted from blood. The source of this sequence is a woman younger than 35 in good health. J is TRBJ2-7 and V is TRBV16; D unresolved. The CDR3 DNA sequence: TGTGCCAGCAGCCTGCTGGGGTACGAGCAGTACTTC. Translated: CASSLLGYEQYF.